The clone carrying this T cell receptor beta chain was observed a few times. This sample was included in a study of early T cells in non-severe SARS-CoV-2 infection. Individual cDNA molecules received unique molecular identifiers. MiXCR, run by TCRdb on the 5' RACE reads, gives a single entry per CDR3 protein. This table holds 30,000 to 40,000 distinct CDR3 sequences, roughly 5.7% found once. Germline CDR1 and CDR2: SGDLS and YYNGEE. The CDR3 covers 14 residues. Trimming cost V 0 bases and J 5 bases, with 9 bases left between them. This chain joins TRBV9 and TRBJ2-1; TRBD2 might be the D (5 bases). Sequencing input: whole blood. The TCR comes from an adult who was a healthcare worker with PCR-confirmed SARS-CoV-2 infection or an uninfected control (not recorded which). CDR3 coding DNA: TGTGCCAGCAGCGTAGGGCGGGCGGACAATGAGCAGTTCTTC. Its protein is CASSVGRADNEQFF.